Below, 26 T cell receptor beta chains from the same sample are listed, as sequenced in a study of Graves' ophthalmopathy and Graves' hyperthyroidism. Amplification targeted the TCR beta CDR3 regions, with RNA transcripts as the source material. HTBI primers were used in a first-round RT-PCR, which preceded a second-round multiplex PCR. One entry per CDR3 protein, called by TCRdb with MiXCR from the multiplex PCR reads. The table includes some 200,000 distinct CDR3 sequences, approximately 29% detected once. Source material: peripheral blood. The receptors here all came from a man in his forties or fifties with Graves' ophthalmopathy.

This chain uses TRBV9 with TRBJ1-6, with 9 nucleotides matching TRBD1. The ends lost 4 bases at V and 11 bases at J; junction bases unmatched: 7. CDR1 is SGDLS, CDR2 YYNGEE, per germline. The CDR3 length is 14 residues. CDR3 in DNA: TGTGCCAGCAGCACTGGGACAGGGCGGCCACCCCTCCACTTT. It translates to CASSTGTGRPPLHF.

This clonotype appeared a few times. The V gene is TRBV27, the J gene TRBJ1-5; D is unresolved. Germline V lookup: CDR1 MNHEY, CDR2 SMNVEV (reference sequence). The CDR3 totals 16 residues. The V end was cut by 4 bases, the J end by 0 bases, with 13 bases between. CDR3 in amino acids: CASSSGNRDSNQPQHF. The DNA for the CDR3 is TGTGCCAGCAGTTCCGGCAATAGGGATAGCAATCAGCCCCAGCATTTT.

The V and J genes are TRBV30 and TRBJ1-1; the D is unclear. Deletions cut 5 bases from V and 8 bases from J, with 9 bases between. The germline gives CDR1 GTSNPN, CDR2 SVGIG (reference sequence). This CDR3 is 10 amino acids long. For the CDR3, the DNA is TGTGCCTGGCGCGAGGTCGAAGCTTTCTTT. This encodes CAWREVEAFF.

This rearrangement joins TRBV7-2 to TRBJ1-3; D remains unclear. The CDR3 extends over 14 amino acids. V was shortened by 3 bases and J by 3 bases, with 9 bases between the two germline ends. Looked up from germline, CDR1 is SGHTA and CDR2 is FQGNSA. The CDR3 DNA reads TGTGCCAGCAGCTTGTCCGGCCTTGGAAACACCATATATTTT. It encodes CASSLSGLGNTIYF.

This clonotype was recorded many times. At one end, the junction sequence differs from germline, possibly due to a read error. The chain joins TRBV5-1 to TRBJ2-7, with 9 bases matching TRBD1. The CDR3 is made up of 14 amino acids. CDR1 and CDR2 (germline): SGHRS, YFSETQ. Here the CDR3 DNA reads TGTGCCAGCAGTTCCGGGACAGGGTCCTACGAGCAGTACTTC. Translating gives CASSSGTGSYEQYF.

This clonotype occurred many times. This chain uses TRBV12-3 or TRBV12-4 with TRBJ2-5, with D maybe TRBD2 (6 bases). Trimming left V 6 bases short and J 1 base short, with 9 bases between. CDR3 length equals 13 residues. DNA of the CDR3: TGTGCCAGCAGCCGACTAGTCCAAGAGACCCAGTACTTC. Its translation is CASSRLVQETQYF.

The chain employs TRBV6-1 and TRBJ2-5, with D possibly being TRBD1 or TRBD2 (5 bases each). CDR1 and CDR2 (germline): MNHNS, SASEGT. The CDR3 length is 15 residues. V shed 0 bases and J shed 5 bases, with 13 bases lying between them. The DNA of the CDR3 is TGTGCCAGCAGTGAAGCATTGGGACCTTGGGAGACCCAGTACTTC. It encodes CASSEALGPWETQYF.

The chain has TRBV7-9 and TRBJ2-5, with TRBD1 matching 10 bases. This CDR3 is 16 amino acids long. V shed 5 bases and J 4 bases; nucleotides not matched to a gene: 10. Germline V CDR1 and CDR2: SEHNR, FQNEAQ (reference sequence). CDR3 region: CASSRGQGIPRETQYF. The CDR3 coding sequence is TGTGCCAGCAGCCGGGGACAGGGGATCCCCAGAGAGACCCAGTACTTC.

This clonotype occurred many times. The rearrangement uses TRBV6-5 and TRBJ2-5; no firm D call. Trimming removed 2 bases from V and 2 bases from J, with 15 bases in between. The CDR3 has 16 amino acids. Germline V gene lookup returns CDR1 MNHEY and CDR2 SVGAGI. The CDR3 DNA is TGTGCCAGCAGTTACGACCTGGGTTGGAAACAAGAGACCCAGTACTTC. It encodes CASSYDLGWKQETQYF.

In this sample, this clonotype turned up many times. This sequence joins TRBV6-2 or TRBV6-3 and TRBJ2-7; D is undetermined. Germline V CDR1 and CDR2: MNHEY, SVGEGT. This CDR3 comprises 14 residues. Trimming stripped 7 bases from V and 0 bases from J, with 13 bases between. CDR3 DNA sequence: TGTGCCAGCATTGACGCCCCATACTCCTACGAGCAGTACTTC. It encodes CASIDAPYSYEQYF.

This clonotype was seen many times. The chain links TRBV20-1 to TRBJ2-7; 9 positions match TRBD2. This CDR3 comprises 18 residues. CDR1 is DFQATT, CDR2 SNEGSKA, per germline (reference sequence). The V and J ends lost 0 bases and 0 bases, in that order; junction bases with no gene match: 12. Here the CDR3 reads CSARDPLSASGVSYEQYF. Here the CDR3 DNA reads TGCAGTGCTAGAGACCCTCTTAGTGCTAGCGGGGTCTCCTACGAGCAGTACTTC.

There are many counts of this clonotype. The V and J genes are TRBV6-2 or TRBV6-3 and TRBJ2-7; 9 bases are a match to TRBD1. Germline V gene lookup returns CDR1 MNHEY and CDR2 SVGEGT. V shed 5 bases and J 1 base; nucleotides not matched to a gene: 6. The CDR3 spans 15 residues. The CDR3 DNA reads TGTGCCAGCAGTGGCGGGACAGGGAGTTCCTACGAGCAGTACTTC. Translation: CASSGGTGSSYEQYF.

V is TRBV19 and J is TRBJ1-2; TRBD1 matches at 8 bases. V shed 4 bases and J 4 bases; nucleotides not matched to a gene: 8. This CDR3 has 15 residues. Germline CDR1 is LNHDA and CDR2 is SQIVND (reference sequence). The CDR3 loop is CASSTPQGAVYGYTF. For the CDR3, the DNA is TGTGCCAGTAGTACTCCTCAGGGGGCGGTCTATGGCTACACCTTC.

The chain links TRBV28 to TRBJ2-7; TRBD2 agrees at 12 bases. Germline-derived CDR1 and CDR2 are MDHEN and SYDVKM. Trimming at V came to 1 base and at J to 1 base, leaving 2 bases not matched to a gene. The CDR3 contains 16 residues. CDR3 coding DNA: TGTGCCAGCAGTTTATACGGGACTAGCGGGTCCTACGAGCAGTACTTC. Its translation is CASSLYGTSGSYEQYF.

This clonotype appeared many times. The chain has TRBV19 and TRBJ1-1, with a tentative D call TRBD1 (5 bases). Germline assignment: CDR1 LNHDA and CDR2 SQIVND (reference sequence). V dropped 5 bases and J dropped 4 bases, with 20 bases sitting between them. This CDR3 is 16 amino acids long. The CDR3 here is CASSASGTAAGTEAFF. For the CDR3, the DNA is TGTGCCAGTAGTGCATCCGGGACGGCGGCTGGCACTGAAGCTTTCTTT. Variable domain in full (rest from reference TRBV19 and TRBJ1-1): DGGITQSPKYLFRKEGQNVTLSCEQNLNHDAMYWYRQDPGQGLRLIYYSQIVNDFQKGDIAEGYSVSREKKESFPLTVTSAQKNPTAFYLCASSASGTAAGTEAFFGQGTRLTVV.

This clonotype was found many times. The rearrangement links TRBV7-2 to TRBJ2-6; D gene uncertain. CDR3 length: 16 amino acids. V lost 5 bases to trimming and J lost 0 bases, with 11 bases between them. Germline assignment: CDR1 SGHTA and CDR2 FQGNSA. This CDR3 is CASSPDAFSGANVLTF. CDR3 nucleotides: TGTGCCAGCAGCCCAGACGCCTTCTCTGGGGCCAACGTCCTGACTTTC.

This clonotype occurred once. This chain joins TRBV19 and TRBJ1-2; the match to TRBD1 covers 7 bases. Germline CDR1 is LNHDA and CDR2 is SQIVND (reference sequence). This CDR3 is built from 14 residues. V shed 6 bases, J shed 5 bases, and the junction held 9 bases outside the gene matches. The chain's CDR3 is CASRRTGGSYGYTF. The DNA of the CDR3 is TGTGCCAGTAGGAGGACAGGCGGATCTTATGGCTACACCTTC.

This clonotype has ten or more counts. The chain uses TRBV7-2 and TRBJ2-7; the match to TRBD1 covers 7 bases. V dropped 3 bases and J dropped 7; count of bases not matched to a gene: 9. Germline lookup yields CDR1 SGHTA and CDR2 FQGNSA. The CDR3 length is 14 residues. The CDR3 region is CASSFSTGAGEQYF. CDR3 DNA: TGTGCCAGCAGCTTCTCCACAGGGGCTGGGGAGCAGTACTTC.

This clonotype was observed a few times. The V and J genes are TRBV6-5 and TRBJ1-5; weak D call: TRBD1 (5 bases). CDR1 and CDR2 (germline): MNHEY, SVGAGI. Trimming shortened V by 4 bases and J by 6 bases, and 10 bases separated the two germline ends. This CDR3 is 13 amino acids long. The CDR3 loop is CASSSEGRQPQHF. The CDR3 region has the DNA TGTGCCAGCAGTTCCGAGGGGCGTCAGCCCCAGCATTTT.

This clonotype was detected ten times or more. This chain joins TRBV6-5 and TRBJ1-1, with D uncertain. Germline assignment: CDR1 MNHEY and CDR2 SVGAGI. The germline V and J ends were trimmed by 4 bases and 4 bases, with 4 bases remaining between them. CDR3 size: 11 residues. The CDR3 protein is CASSWGTEAFF. The CDR3, as DNA: TGTGCCAGCAGTTGGGGCACTGAAGCTTTCTTT.

This clonotype has ten or more counts. The chain combines TRBV7-9 with TRBJ1-2, with D possibly TRBD1 on 5 matching bases. The V gene lost 4 bases and the J gene lost 5 bases, with 17 bases spanning the gap. The CDR3 is 15 residues long. Germline V gene data show CDR1 as SEHNR and CDR2 as FQNEAQ (reference sequence). CDR3 amino acids: CASSSRDDHVYGYTF. As DNA, the CDR3 is TGTGCCAGCAGCTCACGGGACGATCATGTGTATGGCTACACCTTC.

The sample holds many counts of this clonotype. The chain is built from TRBV7-6 and TRBJ1-5, with TRBD1 matching 8 bases. The CDR3 totals 15 residues. The V and J ends lost 5 bases and 5 bases, in that order; junction bases with no gene match: 8. Germline lookup yields CDR1 SGHVS and CDR2 FNYEAQ. The CDR3 DNA reads as TGTGCCAGCAGCAGTACTCAGGGGGCATATCAGCCCCAGCATTTT. This gives the protein CASSSTQGAYQPQHF.

This clonotype was recorded many times. The chain uses TRBV12-3 or TRBV12-4 and TRBJ2-7; the D gene is possibly TRBD2 (5 bases). With 6 bases removed from V and 1 base from J, the gap between germline ends came to 7 bases. The CDR3 length is 12 residues. CDR3 loop: CASRRESYEQYF. The DNA of the CDR3 is TGTGCCAGCAGGAGGGAGTCCTACGAGCAGTACTTC.

This clonotype was detected ten times or more. J is TRBJ1-2 and V is TRBV3-1, with D uncertain. The V gene's germline CDR1 is LGHDT and CDR2 YNNKEL (reference sequence). This CDR3 is built from 15 residues. V gave up 0 bases and J gave up 4 bases, with 12 bases separating them. The CDR3 sequence: CASSQDTWLGYGYTF. The CDR3, as DNA: TGTGCCAGCAGCCAAGATACCTGGCTGGGCTATGGCTACACCTTC.

The rearrangement joins TRBV24-1 to TRBJ2-5, with 9 bases matching TRBD1. The CDR3 has 15 amino acids. The germline gives CDR1 KGHDR, CDR2 SFDVKD. J lost 5 bases, V lost 4 bases, and 7 bases had no gene match. In DNA, the CDR3 is TGTGCCACCAGTGACCCCACAGGGGGCTTTGAGACCCAGTACTTC. It codes for CATSDPTGGFETQYF.

The chain combines TRBV15 with TRBJ2-7; 8 positions match TRBD2. The CDR3 has 13 amino acids. Germline CDR1 is LNHNV and CDR2 is YYDKDF (reference sequence). Losses at the gene ends were 3 bases for V and 5 bases for J; bases not matched to a gene: 3. DNA for the CDR3: TGTGCCACCAGCAGGGGACTAGTTGACGAGCAGTACTTC. It translates to CATSRGLVDEQYF.